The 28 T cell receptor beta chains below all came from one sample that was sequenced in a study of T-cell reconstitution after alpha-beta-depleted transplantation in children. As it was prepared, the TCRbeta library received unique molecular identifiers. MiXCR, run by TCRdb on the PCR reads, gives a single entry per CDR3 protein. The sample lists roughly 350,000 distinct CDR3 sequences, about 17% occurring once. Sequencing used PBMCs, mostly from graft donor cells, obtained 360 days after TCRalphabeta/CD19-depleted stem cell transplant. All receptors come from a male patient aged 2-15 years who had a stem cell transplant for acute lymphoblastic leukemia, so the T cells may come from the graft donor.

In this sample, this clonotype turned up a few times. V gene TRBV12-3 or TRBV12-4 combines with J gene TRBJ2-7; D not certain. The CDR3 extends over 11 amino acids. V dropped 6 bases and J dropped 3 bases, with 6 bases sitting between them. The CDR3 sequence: CASSKDYEQYF. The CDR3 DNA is TGTGCCAGCAGCAAAGACTACGAGCAGTACTTC.

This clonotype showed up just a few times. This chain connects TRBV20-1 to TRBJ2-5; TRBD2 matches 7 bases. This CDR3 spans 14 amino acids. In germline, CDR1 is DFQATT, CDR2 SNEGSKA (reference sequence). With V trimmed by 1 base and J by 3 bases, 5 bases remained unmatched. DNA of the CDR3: TGCAGTGCTAGAGTTCCAAGCGGGAAAGAGACCCAGTACTTC. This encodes CSARVPSGKETQYF.

This chain's CDR3 is CAISASGTGITFF. The CDR3 DNA reads as TGTGCCATCAGTGCATCCGGGACAGGCATCACTTTCTTT. This sequence joins TRBV10-3 and TRBJ1-1, with TRBD1 matching 8 bases. V shed 4 bases, J shed 12 bases, and the junction held 10 bases outside the gene matches. The germline V gene encodes CDR1 ENHRY and CDR2 SYGVKD. The CDR3 is 13 amino acids.

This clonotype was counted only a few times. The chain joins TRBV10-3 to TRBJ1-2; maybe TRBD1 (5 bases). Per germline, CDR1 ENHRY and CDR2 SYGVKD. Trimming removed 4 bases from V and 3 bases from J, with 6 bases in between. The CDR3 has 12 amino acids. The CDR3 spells CAISATDYGYTF. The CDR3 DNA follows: TGTGCCATCAGTGCGACAGACTATGGCTACACCTTC.

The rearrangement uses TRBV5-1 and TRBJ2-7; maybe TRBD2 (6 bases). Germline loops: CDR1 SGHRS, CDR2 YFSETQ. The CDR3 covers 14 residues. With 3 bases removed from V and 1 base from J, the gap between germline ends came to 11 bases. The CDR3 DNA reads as TGCGCCAGCAGCTATACCGGGAGTTCCTACGAGCAGTACTTC. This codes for CASSYTGSSYEQYF.

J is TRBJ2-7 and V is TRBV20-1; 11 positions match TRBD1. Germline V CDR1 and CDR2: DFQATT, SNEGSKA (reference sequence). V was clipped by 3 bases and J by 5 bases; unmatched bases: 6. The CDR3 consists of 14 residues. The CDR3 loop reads CSASRRDRGNEQYF. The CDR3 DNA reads TGCAGTGCTAGTCGTAGGGACAGGGGGAACGAGCAGTACTTC.

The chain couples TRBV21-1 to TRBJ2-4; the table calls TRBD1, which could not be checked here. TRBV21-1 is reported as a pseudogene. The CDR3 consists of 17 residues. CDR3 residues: CASSKAGRGQGKNIQYF. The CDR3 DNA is TGTGCCAGCAGCAAAGCAGGCAGGGGGCAAGGCAAAAACATTCAGTACTTC.

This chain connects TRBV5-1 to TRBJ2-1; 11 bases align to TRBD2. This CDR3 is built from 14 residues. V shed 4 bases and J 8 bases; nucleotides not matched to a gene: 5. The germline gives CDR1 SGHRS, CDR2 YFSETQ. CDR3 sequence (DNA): TGCGCCAGCAGCAAACTAGCGGGAGTAGATGAGCAGTTCTTC. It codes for CASSKLAGVDEQFF.

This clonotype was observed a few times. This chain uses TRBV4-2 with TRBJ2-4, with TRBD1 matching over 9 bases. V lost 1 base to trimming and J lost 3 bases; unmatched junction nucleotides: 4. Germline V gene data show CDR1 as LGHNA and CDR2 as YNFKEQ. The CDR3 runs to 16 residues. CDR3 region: CASSQGDREVKNIQYF. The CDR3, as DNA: TGTGCCAGCAGCCAAGGGGACAGGGAGGTCAAAAACATTCAGTACTTC.

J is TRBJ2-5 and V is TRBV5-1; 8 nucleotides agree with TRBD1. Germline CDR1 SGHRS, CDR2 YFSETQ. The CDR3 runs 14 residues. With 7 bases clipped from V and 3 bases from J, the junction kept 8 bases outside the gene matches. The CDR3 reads CASSLGQEKETQYF. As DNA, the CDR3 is TGCGCCAGCTCTTTGGGACAGGAAAAAGAGACCCAGTACTTC.

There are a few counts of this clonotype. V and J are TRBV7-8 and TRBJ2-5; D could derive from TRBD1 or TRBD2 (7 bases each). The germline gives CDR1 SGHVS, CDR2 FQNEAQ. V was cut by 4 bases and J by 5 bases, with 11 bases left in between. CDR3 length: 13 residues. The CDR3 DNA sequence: TGTGCCAGCAGCTCTCAGGGGGGGGAGACCCAGTACTTC. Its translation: CASSSQGGETQYF. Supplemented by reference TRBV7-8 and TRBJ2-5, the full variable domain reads GAGVSQSPRYKVAKRGQDVALRCDPISGHVSLFWYQQALGQGPEFLTYFQNEAQLDKSGLPSDRFFAERPEGSVSTLKIQRTQQEDSAVYLCASSSQGGETQYFGPGTRLLVL.

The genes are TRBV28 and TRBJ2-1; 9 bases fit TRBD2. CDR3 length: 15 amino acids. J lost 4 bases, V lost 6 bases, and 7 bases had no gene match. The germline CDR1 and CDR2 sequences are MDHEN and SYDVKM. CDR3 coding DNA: TGTGCCAGCAGGTTGACTAGCGGCATATACAATGAGCAGTTCTTC. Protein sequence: CASRLTSGIYNEQFF.

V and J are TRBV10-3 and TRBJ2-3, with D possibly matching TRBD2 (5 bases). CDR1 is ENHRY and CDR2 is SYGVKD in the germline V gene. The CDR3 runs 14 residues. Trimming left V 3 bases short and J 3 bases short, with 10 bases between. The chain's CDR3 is CAISEAGSTDTQYF. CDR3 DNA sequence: TGTGCCATCAGTGAAGCTGGGAGTACAGATACGCAGTATTTT.

The CDR3 here is CSARDLGYISYNEQFF. The CDR3 nucleotides read TGCAGTGCTAGAGATCTCGGCTATATCTCCTACAATGAGCAGTTCTTC. The V gene is TRBV20-1, the J gene TRBJ2-1; D unresolved. Germline assignment: CDR1 DFQATT and CDR2 SNEGSKA (reference sequence). Between the trimmed V and J ends, which lost 0 bases and 0 bases, there was a span of 12 bases. CDR3 length: 16 amino acids.

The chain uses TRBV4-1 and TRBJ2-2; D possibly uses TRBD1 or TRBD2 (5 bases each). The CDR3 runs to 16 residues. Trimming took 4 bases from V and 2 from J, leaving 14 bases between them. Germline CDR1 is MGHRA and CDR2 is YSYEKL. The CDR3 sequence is CASSPRRDPNTGELFF. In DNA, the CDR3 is TGCGCCAGCAGCCCTCGCCGGGACCCTAACACCGGGGAGCTGTTTTTT.

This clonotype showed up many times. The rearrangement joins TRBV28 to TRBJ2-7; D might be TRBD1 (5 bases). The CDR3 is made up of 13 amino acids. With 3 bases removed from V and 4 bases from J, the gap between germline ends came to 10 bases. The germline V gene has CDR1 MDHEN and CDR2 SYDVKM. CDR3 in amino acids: CASSLVGPYEQYF. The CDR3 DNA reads TGTGCCAGCAGTTTGGTGGGGCCATACGAGCAGTACTTC. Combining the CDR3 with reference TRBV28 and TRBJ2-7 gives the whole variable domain DVKVTQSSRYLVKRTGEKVFLECVQDMDHENMFWYRQDPGLGLRLIYFSYDVKMKEKGDIPEGYSVSREKKERFSLILESASTNQTSMYLCASSLVGPYEQYFGPGTRLTVT.

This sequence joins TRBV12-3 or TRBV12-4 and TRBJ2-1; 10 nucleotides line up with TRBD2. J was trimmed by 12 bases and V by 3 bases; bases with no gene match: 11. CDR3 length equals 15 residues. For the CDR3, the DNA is TGTGCCAGCAGTTTCGGGAGCGGGAGGGCCTCGATGCAGTTCTTC. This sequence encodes CASSFGSGRASMQFF.

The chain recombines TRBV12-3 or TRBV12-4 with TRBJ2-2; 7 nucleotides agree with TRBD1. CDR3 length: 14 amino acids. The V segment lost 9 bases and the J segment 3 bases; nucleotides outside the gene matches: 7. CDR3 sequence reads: CASLKGADTGELFF. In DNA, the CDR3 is TGTGCCAGTCTTAAGGGGGCGGACACCGGGGAGCTGTTTTTT.

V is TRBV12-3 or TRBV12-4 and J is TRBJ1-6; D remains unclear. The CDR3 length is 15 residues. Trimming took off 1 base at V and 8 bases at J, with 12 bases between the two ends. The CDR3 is CASSLGRGLDSPLHF. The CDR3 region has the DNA TGTGCCAGCAGTTTAGGGCGGGGTTTGGATTCACCCCTCCACTTT.

Here the CDR3 DNA reads TGTGCCAGCAGCCGCTTTGCGGGAGCGTGGGAGCAGTACTTC. Its protein is CASSRFAGAWEQYF. This chain uses TRBV9 with TRBJ2-7; 7 nucleotides agree with TRBD2. The CDR3 contains 14 residues. Germline CDR1 is SGDLS and CDR2 is YYNGEE. The J segment lost 7 bases and the V segment lost 4 bases, leaving 11 bases of the junction unmatched.

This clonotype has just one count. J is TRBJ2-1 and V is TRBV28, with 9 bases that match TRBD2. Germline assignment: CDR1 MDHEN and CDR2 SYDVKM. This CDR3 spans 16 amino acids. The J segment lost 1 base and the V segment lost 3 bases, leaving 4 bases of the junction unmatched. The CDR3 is CASSFSTSGSYNEQFF. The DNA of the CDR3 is TGTGCCAGCAGTTTTTCCACTAGCGGGTCCTACAATGAGCAGTTCTTC.

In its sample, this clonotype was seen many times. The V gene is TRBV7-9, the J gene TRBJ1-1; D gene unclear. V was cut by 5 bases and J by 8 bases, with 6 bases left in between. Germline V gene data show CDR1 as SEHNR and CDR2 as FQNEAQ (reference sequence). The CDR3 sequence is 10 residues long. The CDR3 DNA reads TGTGCCAGCAGCCCAGGAGAAGCTTTCTTT. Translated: CASSPGEAFF.

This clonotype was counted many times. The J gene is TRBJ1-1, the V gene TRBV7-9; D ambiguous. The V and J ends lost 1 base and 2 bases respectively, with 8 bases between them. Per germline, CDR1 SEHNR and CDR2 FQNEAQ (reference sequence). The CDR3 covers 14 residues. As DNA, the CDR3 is TGTGCCAGCAGCTTAGTTCTCGGAAACACTGAAGCTTTCTTT. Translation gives CASSLVLGNTEAFF.

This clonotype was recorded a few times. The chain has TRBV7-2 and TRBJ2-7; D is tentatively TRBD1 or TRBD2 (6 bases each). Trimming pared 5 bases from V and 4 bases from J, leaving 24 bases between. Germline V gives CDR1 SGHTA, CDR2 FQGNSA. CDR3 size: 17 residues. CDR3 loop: CASSQGGGRGRVYEQYF. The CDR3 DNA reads TGTGCCAGCAGCCAAGGTGGGGGGCGGGGCAGAGTGTACGAGCAGTACTTC.

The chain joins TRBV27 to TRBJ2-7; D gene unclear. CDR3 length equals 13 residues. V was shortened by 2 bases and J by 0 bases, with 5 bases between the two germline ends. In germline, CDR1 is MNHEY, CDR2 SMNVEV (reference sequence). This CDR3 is CASSLAFSYEQYF. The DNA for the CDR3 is TGTGCCAGCAGTTTAGCGTTCTCCTACGAGCAGTACTTC.

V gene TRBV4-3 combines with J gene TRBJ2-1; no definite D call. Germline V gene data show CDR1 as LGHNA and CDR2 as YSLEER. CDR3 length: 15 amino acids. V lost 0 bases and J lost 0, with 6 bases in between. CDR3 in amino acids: CASSQDEASYNEQFF. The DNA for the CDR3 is TGCGCCAGCAGCCAAGATGAGGCCTCCTACAATGAGCAGTTCTTC.

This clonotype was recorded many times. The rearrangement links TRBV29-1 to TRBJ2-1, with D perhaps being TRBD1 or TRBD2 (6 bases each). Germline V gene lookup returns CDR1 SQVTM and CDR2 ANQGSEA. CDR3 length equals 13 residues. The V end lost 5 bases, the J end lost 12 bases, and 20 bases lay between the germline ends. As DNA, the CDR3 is TGCAGCGTTAGTCACAGGGCGGGGAGTGGGCAGTTCTTC. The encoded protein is CSVSHRAGSGQFF.

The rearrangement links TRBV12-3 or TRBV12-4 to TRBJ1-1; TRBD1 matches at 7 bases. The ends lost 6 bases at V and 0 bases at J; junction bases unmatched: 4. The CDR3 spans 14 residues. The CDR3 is CASRTQGMNTEAFF. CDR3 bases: TGTGCCAGCAGAACACAGGGGATGAACACTGAAGCTTTCTTT.